These T cell receptor beta chains were read from a single sample in a study of OX40 agonist ivuxolimab in advanced cancers. The method was immunoSEQ multiplex PCR; TCRdb's version includes in-frame clones alone and lacks a portion of them. The sample consists of fewer than 55,000 clones, more than 70% of them appearing once. The material was CD4+ or CD8+ T cells sorted from blood, obtained in a trial of the OX40 agonist ivuxolimab. Receptors originate from an adult with an advanced solid tumor such as melanoma, head and neck, liver or kidney cancer. Both conserved end residues are part of each CDR3. D genes are given only for firm matches. Some rows mark clone size as missing; the rest say once, few, many or name a class of expanded clone.

d_call: -
j_call: TRBJ2-5
clone_size: -
v_call: TRBV19
cdr3_nt: TGTGCCAGTAGCCCGGGCCTGTACCAAGAGACCCAGTACTTC
cdr3_aa: CASSPGLYQETQYF

d_call: -
j_call: TRBJ2-3
clone_size: few
v_call: TRBV5-1
cdr3_nt: TGCGCCAGCATGACTAGTGCACAAGATACGCAGTATTTT
cdr3_aa: CASMTSAQDTQYF

d_call: -
j_call: TRBJ2-7
clone_size: -
v_call: TRBV10-3
cdr3_nt: TGTGCCACCGAGGACTCCCCGGGTTTCTCCTACGAGCAGTACTTC
cdr3_aa: CATEDSPGFSYEQYF

d_call: TRBD1
j_call: TRBJ2-5
clone_size: -
v_call: TRBV30
cdr3_nt: TGTGCCTGGAGTTCCGGACAGGGCCCTTTGAGAGAGACCCAGTACTTC
cdr3_aa: CAWSSGQGPLRETQYF

d_call: -
j_call: TRBJ2-1
clone_size: -
v_call: TRBV9
cdr3_nt: TGTGCCAGCAGCGTCGGACCAGAGACTTACAATGAGCAGTTCTTC
cdr3_aa: CASSVGPETYNEQFF

d_call: TRBD1
j_call: TRBJ2-7
clone_size: -
v_call: TRBV10-1
cdr3_nt: TGCGCCAGCAGTGGGACAGGGCGGGGCGAGCAGTACTTC
cdr3_aa: CASSGTGRGEQYF

d_call: -
j_call: TRBJ2-7
clone_size: -
v_call: TRBV5-4
cdr3_nt: TGTGCCAGCAGCGCCCGGGACGGTTCCTACGAGCAGTACTTC
cdr3_aa: CASSARDGSYEQYF

d_call: -
j_call: TRBJ2-2
clone_size: -
v_call: TRBV4-1
cdr3_nt: TGCGCCAGCAGCCAAGGGTCGTTTAGCATCACAACCGGGGAGCTGTTTTTT
cdr3_aa: CASSQGSFSITTGELFF

d_call: -
j_call: TRBJ2-3
clone_size: -
v_call: TRBV13
cdr3_nt: TGTGCCAGCAGCTTATATTCCACAGATACGCAGTATTTT
cdr3_aa: CASSLYSTDTQYF

d_call: TRBD2
j_call: TRBJ2-7
clone_size: -
v_call: TRBV19
cdr3_nt: TGTGCCAGTAGTATAAACGGGGGGGCTTTTCACGAGCAGTACTTC
cdr3_aa: CASSINGGAFHEQYF

d_call: -
j_call: TRBJ2-1
clone_size: -
v_call: TRBV27
cdr3_nt: TGTGCCAGCAGTTTTAGTCTTTCCTACAATGAGCAGTTCTTC
cdr3_aa: CASSFSLSYNEQFF